Each of the 14 T cell receptor beta chains below was sequenced from the same sample in a study of T-cell memory formation after mild COVID-19. TCRdb reprocessed the 5' RACE reads via MiXCR and lists one record per CDR3 protein. The sample yields 300,000 to 400,000 distinct CDR3 sequences, approximately 13% seen once. Material for sequencing was PBMCs or a T cell subset sorted from them (not recorded which). These receptor sequences come from a man younger than 30 who had mild COVID-19 (a few samples of this study predate the infection). Cell type and time point are not known.

The table lists this clonotype with a few counts. This chain connects TRBV12-3 or TRBV12-4 to TRBJ2-7; D might be TRBD1 or TRBD2, each matching 5 bases. The CDR3 has 15 amino acids. The V end lost 10 bases, the J end lost 0 bases, and 19 bases lay between the germline ends. In nucleotides, the CDR3 is TGTGCCAACCAGGAGGATAAGGGGAGCTCCTACGAGCAGTACTTC. This gives the protein CANQEDKGSSYEQYF.

The CDR3 DNA is TGTGCCAGCGGAAGATCCGGGACAGGGAACATTCAGTACTTC. Protein product: CASGRSGTGNIQYF. The V and J genes are TRBV25-1 and TRBJ2-4; 9 positions agree with TRBD1. CDR3 size: 14 residues. V was pared by 8 bases and J by 7 bases, with 9 bases of the junction left unmatched. Per the germline V gene, CDR1 is MGHDK and CDR2 is SYGVNS.

This clonotype was counted between two and nine times. The chain combines TRBV7-9 with TRBJ1-2; unclear D gene. The ends were cut back, 1 base at V and 3 bases at J, with 6 bases in the middle. This CDR3 comprises 13 residues. From germline, CDR1 is SEHNR and CDR2 FQNEAQ (reference sequence). The CDR3 protein is CASSLEVDYGYTF. The DNA of the CDR3 is TGTGCCAGCAGCTTAGAGGTTGACTATGGCTACACCTTC.

This chain links TRBV18 with TRBJ2-5, with D uncertain. Per germline, CDR1 KGHSH and CDR2 LQKENI. V was clipped by 3 bases and J by 5 bases, with 19 bases between them. The CDR3 sequence is 16 residues long. The CDR3 is CASSPPLLGISETQYF. The CDR3 coding sequence is TGTGCCAGCTCACCCCCTCTTCTAGGTATTTCGGAGACCCAGTACTTC.

In its sample, this clonotype was seen many times. Written as DNA, the CDR3 is TGTGCCAGCACCTTTCCAAAGTGGACAGGGGGTTTCACAGATACGCAGTATTTT. Protein product: CASTFPKWTGGFTDTQYF. The chain employs TRBV7-9 and TRBJ2-3, with TRBD1 matching over 10 bases. In germline, CDR1 is SEHNR, CDR2 FQNEAQ (reference sequence). This CDR3 is 18 amino acids long. V gave up 7 bases and J gave up 2 bases; unmatched junction bases: 15.

V usage is TRBV19 and J usage is TRBJ2-5; D perhaps matches TRBD2 (6 bases). The CDR3 sequence is 17 residues long. Germline V CDR1 and CDR2: LNHDA, SQIVND (reference sequence). Between the trimmed V and J ends, which lost 3 bases and 5 bases, there was a span of 22 bases. The DNA for the CDR3 is TGTGCCAGTAGTATGACCGGGGGAGAACAACCATGGGAGACCCAGTACTTC. Amino acid sequence: CASSMTGGEQPWETQYF.

This clonotype was counted a few times. The chain carries TRBV12-3 or TRBV12-4 and TRBJ1-1, with D maybe TRBD1 (6 bases). V was trimmed by 0 bases and J by 5 bases, leaving 13 bases between them. CDR3 length equals 15 residues. The CDR3 coding sequence is TGTGCCAGCAGTTTAGCCGAGGGGGGAGGGACTGAAGCTTTCTTT. It is translated as CASSLAEGGGTEAFF.

In its sample, this clonotype was seen a few times. The V gene is TRBV18, the J gene TRBJ2-3; D might be TRBD2 (5 bases). V was shortened by 3 bases and J by 1 base, with 8 bases between the two germline ends. This CDR3 spans 14 amino acids. CDR1 and CDR2 from the germline V gene are KGHSH and LQKENI. The CDR3 protein is CASSPAEGTDTQYF. CDR3 sequence (DNA): TGTGCCAGCTCACCGGCGGAGGGCACAGATACGCAGTATTTT. Based on the CDR3 plus reference TRBV18 and TRBJ2-3, the full variable domain is NAGVMQNPRHLVRRRGQEARLRCSPMKGHSHVYWYRQLPEEGLKFMVYLQKENIIDESGMPKERFSAEFPKEGPSILRIQQVVRGDSAAYFCASSPAEGTDTQYFGPGTRLTVL.

This rearrangement joins TRBV5-6 to TRBJ2-5; possible D gene TRBD1, 6 bases. V was shortened by 4 bases and J by 5 bases, with 12 bases between the two germline ends. This CDR3 has 13 amino acids. Looked up from germline, CDR1 is SGHDT and CDR2 is YYEEEE. This CDR3 reads CASSKTGGETQYF. The DNA of the CDR3 is TGTGCCAGCAGCAAGACTGGGGGCGAGACCCAGTACTTC.

This clonotype was counted between two and nine times. The CDR3, as DNA: TGTGCCAGTAGTATTGGGCAGAATAATCAGCCCCAGCATTTT. This encodes CASSIGQNNQPQHF. The J gene is TRBJ1-5, the V gene TRBV19; no clear D gene. The V end lost 3 bases, the J end lost 4 bases, and 10 bases lay between the germline ends. The CDR3 is 14 residues long. The germline CDR1 and CDR2 sequences are LNHDA and SQIVND (reference sequence).

The chain uses TRBV6-2 or TRBV6-3 and TRBJ2-3; D not resolved. Trimming took off 7 bases at V and 2 bases at J, with 7 bases between the two ends. The CDR3 loop spans 12 amino acids. Germline V lookup: CDR1 MNHEY, CDR2 SVGEGT. CDR3: CASTHTTDTQYF. The DNA of the CDR3 is TGTGCCAGCACACACACCACAGATACGCAGTATTTT.

This clonotype was detected a few times. This chain joins TRBV7-2 and TRBJ2-3; 15 nucleotides match TRBD2. This CDR3 region has 20 residues. J gave up 0 bases and V 6 bases, and 13 bases lay outside the gene matches. CDR1 is SGHTA and CDR2 is FQGNSA in the germline V gene. CDR3 in amino acids: CASSPGTSGGPYSSTDTQYF. In DNA form, the CDR3 reads TGTGCCAGCAGTCCAGGGACTAGCGGGGGGCCCTACTCTAGCACAGATACGCAGTATTTT.

The rearrangement joins TRBV9 to TRBJ2-1; the D gene is possibly TRBD2 (5 bases). The V end was cut by 4 bases, the J end by 7 bases, with 18 bases between. Germline lookup yields CDR1 SGDLS and CDR2 YYNGEE. This CDR3 contains 15 residues. The CDR3, as DNA: TGTGCCAGCAGCCCTTCGGGGTCCCGGATGAATGAGCAGTTCTTC. It is translated as CASSPSGSRMNEQFF.

This clonotype was seen more than once but under ten times. The genes are TRBV6-1 and TRBJ1-1; D is perhaps TRBD1 (5 bases). The CDR3 runs 15 residues. From germline, CDR1 is MNHNS and CDR2 SASEGT. Trimming removed 6 bases at V and 3 bases at J, with 17 bases between. The CDR3: CASRIVWGGDTEAFF. The CDR3 bases are TGTGCCAGCAGGATTGTCTGGGGCGGGGACACTGAAGCTTTCTTT.